This T cell receptor beta chain comes out of a study of CD8+CD57+ T cells in acquired aplastic anemia. Template material for TCR beta VDJ and CDR3 profiling consisted of genomic DNA. TCRdb used MiXCR to reprocess the reads, holding one entry per CDR3 protein. The sample lists 150,000 to 200,000 distinct CDR3 sequences; 40% to 50% were seen once. This clonotype was seen a few times. V gave up 4 bases and J gave up 3 bases, with 10 bases separating them. Germline assignment: CDR1 SGHNT and CDR2 YYREEE (reference sequence). The CDR3 covers 14 residues. CD8+CD57+ cell expansion, shown by flow cytometry, had occurred in the patients selected for sequencing.

Material: sorted CD4+, CD8+, or CD8+CD57+ T cells (not recorded which) from PBMCs. The genes are TRBV5-4 and TRBJ1-4, with D tentatively TRBD1 (6 bases). This TCR came from a human donor with aplastic anemia. CDR3 in amino acids: CASSTRQANEKLFF. The DNA for the CDR3 is TGTGCCAGCAGCACCAGACAGGCTAATGAAAAACTGTTTTTT.